A selection of T cell receptor beta chains follows, all from one sample in a study of a mutant IDH1 vaccine in newly diagnosed glioma. Data came from immunoSEQ multiplex PCR; TCRdb stores just in-frame clones and leaves some out. The sample contains around 25,000 clones, more than 65% of which appear only once. The antigens these receptors bind are not known. The material sequenced was PBMCs, taken from a glioma patient whose treatment included an IDH1 peptide vaccine. These receptors were taken from a middle-aged man with glioma. Some clones in this sample may be carry-over from other donors' samples. Both conserved end residues are part of each CDR3. A D gene is named only where the DNA matches it firmly. The size field is filled for only some rows; it gives once, few, many or a size class.

CASSVGGSSTDTQYF | TGTGCCAGCAGCGTAGGAGGCAGCAGCACAGATACGCAGTATTTT | TRBJ2-3 | TRBV9 | - | -
CASSRRRLAGGPETQYF | TGTGCCAGCAGCCGACGAAGACTAGCGGGGGGGCCCGAGACCCAGTACTTC | TRBJ2-5 | TRBV4-2 | - | TRBD2
CASSLSFPGGYTF | TGTGCCAGCAGCTTGTCCTTCCCGGGAGGCTACACCTTC | TRBJ1-2 | TRBV7-8 | - | -
CASSPPGGPETQYF | TGCGCCAGCAGCCCGCCCGGGGGGCCCGAGACCCAGTACTTC | TRBJ2-5 | TRBV4-1 | once | -
CSVVGVTGTGGFYGYTF | TGCAGCGTTGTTGGGGTAACCGGGACAGGGGGATTCTATGGCTACACCTTC | TRBJ1-2 | TRBV29-1 | - | TRBD1
CASSPRQGVYEQYF | TGTGCCAGCTCACCTAGACAGGGTGTCTACGAGCAGTACTTC | TRBJ2-7 | TRBV18 | - | TRBD1
CASSLGPVGYNEQFF | TGTGCCAGCAGCTTAGGTCCGGTAGGCTACAATGAGCAGTTCTTC | TRBJ2-1 | TRBV7-9 | - | -
CASARLNGVSYEQYF | TGTGCTAGTGCCCGTCTTAACGGGGTCTCCTACGAGCAGTACTTC | TRBJ2-7 | TRBV12-5 | - | -
CASSSGGGHFNEKLFF | TGTGCCAGCAGCTCTGGGGGGGGACACTTTAATGAAAAACTGTTTTTT | TRBJ1-4 | TRBV5-4 | - | -
CASSSLNPDTQYF | TGTGCCAGCAGCTCCTTAAACCCAGATACGCAGTATTTT | TRBJ2-3 | TRBV14 | - | -
CASSPGVGDEQYF | TGTGCCAGCAGCCCGGGGGTCGGAGACGAGCAGTACTTC | TRBJ2-7 | TRBV5-4 | - | -
CASSQVLTSGGSLYF | TGCGCCAGCAGCCAAGTCCTCACTAGCGGGGGGTCATTGTATTTT | TRBJ2-3 | TRBV4-1 | - | TRBD2
CASRGLPDLETQYF | TGTGCCAGCAGGGGACTCCCGGATTTAGAGACCCAGTACTTC | TRBJ2-5 | TRBV6-5 | once | -
CASSLLGEAFF | TGTGCCAGCAGCCTCCTGGGTGAAGCTTTCTTT | TRBJ1-1 | TRBV11-2 | - | -